One and the same sample provided the 5 T cell receptor beta chains below, sequenced in a study of cytomegalovirus exposure and HLA in healthy donors. The repertoire was sequenced with immunoSEQ multiplex PCR; TCRdb's copy has only in-frame clones and lacks some. Of about 68,000 clones in the sample, 91% are singletons; the top ten hold about 3%. Source material: PBMCs. Source of these receptors: a man between 18 and 29 years old in good health and CMV-seronegative.

This rearrangement joins TRBV28 to TRBJ2-4; D is uncertain. Looked up from germline, CDR1 is MDHEN and CDR2 is SYDVKM. Trimming stripped 3 bases from V and 5 bases from J, with 5 bases between. This CDR3 contains 12 residues. CDR3 loop: CASSFSQNIQYF. The CDR3 region has the DNA TGTGCCAGCAGTTTCTCCCAAAACATTCAGTACTTC.

The chain joins TRBV10-3 to TRBJ2-3, with 8 bases aligning to TRBD2. CDR3 length: 15 residues. The germline V gene has CDR1 ENHRY and CDR2 SYGVKD. Losses at the gene ends were 3 bases for V and 0 bases for J; bases not matched to a gene: 2. The CDR3 nucleotides are TGTGCCATCAGTGATGCTAGCGGGAGCACAGATACGCAGTATTTT. Residues: CAISDASGSTDTQYF.

The chain uses TRBV19 and TRBJ1-2; the match to TRBD1 covers 8 bases. Trimming removed 4 bases from V and 7 bases from J; junction bases left unmatched: 8. The CDR3 loop spans 14 amino acids. The germline V gene encodes CDR1 LNHDA and CDR2 SQIVND (reference sequence). In DNA, the CDR3 is TGTGCCAGTAGTACCTCAGGGGGCGCGGGTGGCTACACCTTC. It yields the protein CASSTSGGAGGYTF.

V is TRBV7-2 and J is TRBJ2-7, with 12 bases lining up with TRBD1. From germline, CDR1 is SGHTA and CDR2 FQGNSA. The CDR3 is 15 amino acids. With V trimmed by 3 bases and J by 4 bases, 4 bases remained unmatched. In nucleotides, the CDR3 is TGTGCCAGCAGCTTGGGGACAGGGGGCATGTACGAGCAGTACTTC. It yields the protein CASSLGTGGMYEQYF.

The J gene is TRBJ1-1, the V gene TRBV6-5; D may be TRBD1 (6 bases). CDR1 is MNHEY and CDR2 is SVGAGI in the germline V gene. The CDR3 has 13 residues. Deletions cut 6 bases from V and 6 bases from J, with 14 bases between. The CDR3 loop reads CASSPGQWAEAFF. The CDR3 DNA reads as TGTGCCAGCAGCCCCGGACAGTGGGCTGAAGCTTTCTTT.